This TCR beta chain originates from a study of T cell changes during pregnancy in multiple sclerosis. Trimming pared 5 bases from V and 6 bases from J, leaving 16 bases between. This CDR3 is 15 amino acids long. Germline CDR1 and CDR2: MNHNS and SASEGT. Method: immunoSEQ multiplex PCR; TCRdb's copy keeps in-frame clones and lacks some. Of approximately 83,000 clones detected, around 93% appear once; the ten largest clones hold about 2.4%. The source is a female donor with multiple sclerosis, enrolled in a pregnancy study. The chain is built from TRBV6-1 and TRBJ2-2; possible D gene TRBD1, 7 bases. Sequences were derived from peripheral blood, sampled in the third trimester of pregnancy. CDR3 nucleotide sequence: TGTGCCAGCAGTCGTTCAGGGGGGTGGGCCGGGGAGCTGTTTTTT. This codes for CASSRSGGWAGELFF.